The entry that follows covers one T cell receptor (beta chain) sequence. Germline V gene lookup returns CDR1 PRHDT and CDR2 FYEKMQ (reference sequence). The CDR3 has 13 residues. V lost 6 bases and J 7 bases, leaving 12 bases between the germline ends. Source study methods: By means of reference gene primer amplification, nucleated cell counts were estimated. Produced via immunoSEQ multiplex PCR; TCRdb's table is partial and in-frame only. V and J calls and clone size are copied from that table; D and trimming were computed from the DNA. The repertoire has 100,000 to 150,000 clones, about 81% of them found once; the top ten carry 15% to 20%. The data originate from a study of blood T cell repertoires in COVID-19. Study details: Sites across the United States, Italy and Spain contributed samples from acute and convalescent COVID-19. PBMCs, B-cell-depleted T cells, or T cells provided the cDNA or gDNA that made up the material.

The J gene is TRBJ2-2, the V gene TRBV13; D unresolved. The sequence was collected from a man aged 25-45 years with COVID-19, enrolled during active disease. The sequenced sample consisted of peripheral blood. The CDR3 nucleotides read TGTGCCAGCAGTCCCAACCCCGGCGGGGAGCTGTTTTTT. It translates to CASSPNPGGELFF.